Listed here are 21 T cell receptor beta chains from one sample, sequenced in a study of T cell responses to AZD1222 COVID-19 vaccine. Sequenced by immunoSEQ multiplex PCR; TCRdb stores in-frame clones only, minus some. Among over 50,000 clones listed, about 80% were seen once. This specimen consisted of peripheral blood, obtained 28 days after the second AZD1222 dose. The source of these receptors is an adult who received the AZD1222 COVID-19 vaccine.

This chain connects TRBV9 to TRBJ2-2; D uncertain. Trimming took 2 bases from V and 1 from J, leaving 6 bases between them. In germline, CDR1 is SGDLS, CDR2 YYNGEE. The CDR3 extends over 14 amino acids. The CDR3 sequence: CASSVDLNTGELFF. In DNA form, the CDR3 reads TGTGCCAGCAGCGTGGACCTGAACACCGGGGAGCTGTTTTTT.

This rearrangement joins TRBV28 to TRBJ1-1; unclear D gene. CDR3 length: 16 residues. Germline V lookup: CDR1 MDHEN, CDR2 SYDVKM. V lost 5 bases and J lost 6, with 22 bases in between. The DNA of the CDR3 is TGTGCCAGCAGTCCCCTTCGGAGTGGGATACCGTCTGAAGCTTTCTTT. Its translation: CASSPLRSGIPSEAFF.

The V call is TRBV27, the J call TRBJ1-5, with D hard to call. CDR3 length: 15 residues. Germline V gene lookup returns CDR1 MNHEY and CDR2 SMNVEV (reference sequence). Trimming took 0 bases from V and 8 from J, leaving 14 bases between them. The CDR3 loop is CASSLSYTRFKPQHF. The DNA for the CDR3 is TGTGCCAGCAGTTTATCATACACAAGGTTTAAGCCCCAGCATTTT.

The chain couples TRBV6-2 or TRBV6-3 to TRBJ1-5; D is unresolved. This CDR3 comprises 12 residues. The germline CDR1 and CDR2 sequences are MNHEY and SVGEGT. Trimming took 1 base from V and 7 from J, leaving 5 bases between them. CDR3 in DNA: TGTGCCAGCAGTTACTTGATGCAGCCCCAGCATTTT. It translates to CASSYLMQPQHF.

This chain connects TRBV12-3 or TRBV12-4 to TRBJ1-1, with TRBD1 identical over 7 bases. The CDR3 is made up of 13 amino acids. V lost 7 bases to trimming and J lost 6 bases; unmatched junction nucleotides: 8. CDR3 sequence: CASNQGGTAEAFF. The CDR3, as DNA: TGTGCCAGCAACCAGGGGGGCACGGCTGAAGCTTTCTTT.

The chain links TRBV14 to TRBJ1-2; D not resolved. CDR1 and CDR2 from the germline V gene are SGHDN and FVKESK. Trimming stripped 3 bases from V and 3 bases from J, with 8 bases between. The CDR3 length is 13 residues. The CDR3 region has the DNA TGTGCCAGCAGCCAGGACCGATACTATGGCTACACCTTC. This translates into CASSQDRYYGYTF.

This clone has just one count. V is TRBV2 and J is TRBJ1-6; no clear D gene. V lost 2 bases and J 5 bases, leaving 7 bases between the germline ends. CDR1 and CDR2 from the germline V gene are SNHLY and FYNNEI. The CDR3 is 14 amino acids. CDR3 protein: CASSEPANNSPLHF. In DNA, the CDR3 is TGTGCCAGCAGTGAACCTGCGAATAATTCACCCCTCCACTTT.

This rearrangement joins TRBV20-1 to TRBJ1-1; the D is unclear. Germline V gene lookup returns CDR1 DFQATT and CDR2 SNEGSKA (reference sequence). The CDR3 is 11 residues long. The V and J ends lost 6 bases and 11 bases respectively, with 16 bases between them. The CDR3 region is CSALSPVGAFF. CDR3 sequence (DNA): TGCAGTGCCCTATCCCCCGTCGGGGCTTTCTTT.

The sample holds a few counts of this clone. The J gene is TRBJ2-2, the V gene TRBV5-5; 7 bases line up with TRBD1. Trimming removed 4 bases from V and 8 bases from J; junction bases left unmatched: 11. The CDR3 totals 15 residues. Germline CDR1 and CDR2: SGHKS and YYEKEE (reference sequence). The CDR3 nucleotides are TGTGCCAGCAGCGAGACAGGGTCTGGAAGAGGGGAGCTGTTTTTT. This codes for CASSETGSGRGELFF.

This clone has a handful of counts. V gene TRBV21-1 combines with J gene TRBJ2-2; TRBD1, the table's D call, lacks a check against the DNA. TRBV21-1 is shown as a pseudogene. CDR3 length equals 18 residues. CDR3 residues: CASSTMDRPADNTGELFF. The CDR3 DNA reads TGTGCCAGCAGCACAATGGACAGGCCCGCCGACAACACCGGGGAGCTGTTTTTT.

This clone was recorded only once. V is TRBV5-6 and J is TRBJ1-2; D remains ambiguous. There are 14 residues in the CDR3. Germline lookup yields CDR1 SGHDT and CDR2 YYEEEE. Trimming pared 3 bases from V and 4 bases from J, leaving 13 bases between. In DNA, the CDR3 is TGTGCCAGCAGCTGGGTGAGGGAGGTCTATGGCTACACCTTC. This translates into CASSWVREVYGYTF.

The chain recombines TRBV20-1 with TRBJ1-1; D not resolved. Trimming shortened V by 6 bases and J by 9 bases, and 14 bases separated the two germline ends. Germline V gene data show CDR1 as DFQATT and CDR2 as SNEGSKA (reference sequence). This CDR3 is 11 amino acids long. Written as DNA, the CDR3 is TGCAGTGCCAGATGGAGCGTTCAAGCTTTCTTT. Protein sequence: CSARWSVQAFF.

The CDR3 DNA follows: TGTGCCAGCCGAACCGAGAATCAGCCCCAGCATTTT. Its protein is CASRTENQPQHF. V is TRBV18 and J is TRBJ1-5; D not resolved. The CDR3 is made up of 12 amino acids. V was cut by 8 bases and J by 4 bases, with 9 bases left in between. CDR1 and CDR2 (germline): KGHSH, LQKENI.

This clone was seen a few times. As DNA, the CDR3 is TGTGCCAGCAGCAGCCATGGGACTAGCGGGGGGGGCGGTAACATTCAGTACTTC. Its protein is CASSSHGTSGGGGNIQYF. The chain recombines TRBV3-1 (or the pseudogene TRBV3-2) with TRBJ2-4, with 16 positions matching TRBD2. This CDR3 comprises 18 residues. With 5 bases clipped from V and 7 bases from J, the junction kept 11 bases outside the gene matches. Germline lookup yields CDR1 LGHDT and CDR2 YNNKEL (reference sequence).

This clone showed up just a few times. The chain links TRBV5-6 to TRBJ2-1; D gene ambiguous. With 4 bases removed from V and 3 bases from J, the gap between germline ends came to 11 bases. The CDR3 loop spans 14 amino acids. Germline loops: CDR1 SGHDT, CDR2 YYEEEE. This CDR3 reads CASSPQGFYNEQFF. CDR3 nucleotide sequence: TGTGCCAGCAGCCCCCAAGGATTCTACAATGAGCAGTTCTTC.

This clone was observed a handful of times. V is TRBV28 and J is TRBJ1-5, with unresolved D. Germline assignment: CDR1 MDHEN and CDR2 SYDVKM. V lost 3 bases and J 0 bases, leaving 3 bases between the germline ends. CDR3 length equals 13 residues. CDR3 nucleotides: TGTGCCAGCAGTTTGCTTAGCAATCAGCCCCAGCATTTT. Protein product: CASSLLSNQPQHF. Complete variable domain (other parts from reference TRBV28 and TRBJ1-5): DVKVTQSSRYLVKRTGEKVFLECVQDMDHENMFWYRQDPGLGLRLIYFSYDVKMKEKGDIPEGYSVSREKKERFSLILESASTNQTSMYLCASSLLSNQPQHFGDGTRLSIL.

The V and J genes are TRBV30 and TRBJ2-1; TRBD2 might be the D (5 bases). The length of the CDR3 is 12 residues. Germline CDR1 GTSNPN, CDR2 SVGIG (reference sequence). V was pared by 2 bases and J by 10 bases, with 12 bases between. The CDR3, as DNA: TGTGCCTGGAGTTTCCTAGCCGGCGAGCAGTTCTTC. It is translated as CAWSFLAGEQFF.

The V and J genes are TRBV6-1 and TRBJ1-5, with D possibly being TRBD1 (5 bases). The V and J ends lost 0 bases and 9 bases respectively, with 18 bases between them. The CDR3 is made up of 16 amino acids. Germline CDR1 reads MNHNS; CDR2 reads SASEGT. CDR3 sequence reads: CASSEAYRTYGLPQHF. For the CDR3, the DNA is TGTGCCAGCAGTGAAGCGTATAGGACATATGGACTGCCCCAGCATTTT.

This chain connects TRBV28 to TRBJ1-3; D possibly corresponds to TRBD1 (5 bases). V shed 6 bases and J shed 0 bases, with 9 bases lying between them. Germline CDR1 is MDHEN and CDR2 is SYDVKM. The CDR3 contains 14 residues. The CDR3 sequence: CASSLQDSGNTIYF. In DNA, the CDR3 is TGTGCCAGCAGCCTACAGGACTCTGGAAACACCATATATTTT. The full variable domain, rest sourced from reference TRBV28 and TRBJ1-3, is DVKVTQSSRYLVKRTGEKVFLECVQDMDHENMFWYRQDPGLGLRLIYFSYDVKMKEKGDIPEGYSVSREKKERFSLILESASTNQTSMYLCASSLQDSGNTIYFGEGSWLTVV.

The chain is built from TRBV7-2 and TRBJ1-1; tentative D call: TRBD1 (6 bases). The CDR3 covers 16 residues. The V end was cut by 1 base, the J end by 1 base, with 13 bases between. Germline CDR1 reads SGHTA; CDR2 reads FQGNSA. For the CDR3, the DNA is TGTGCCAGCAGCTTAGACCCCCGGGGGGCGAACACTGAAGCTTTCTTT. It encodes CASSLDPRGANTEAFF.

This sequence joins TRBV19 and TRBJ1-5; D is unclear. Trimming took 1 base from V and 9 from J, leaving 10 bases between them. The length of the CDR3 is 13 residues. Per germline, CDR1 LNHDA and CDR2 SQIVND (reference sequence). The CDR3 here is CASSIVAGRPQHF. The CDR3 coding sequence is TGTGCCAGTAGTATAGTGGCGGGAAGGCCCCAGCATTTT.